This TCR beta chain is drawn from a study of T cell repertoires in cytomegalovirus infection. About the research overall: As its CMV epitopes, the study selected recently identified HLA-C-restricted and well-studied HLA-B-restricted targets.

V lost 0 bases and J lost 4; bases outside the gene matches: 13. Germline V lookup: CDR1 SGHTA, CDR2 FQGNSA. The CDR3 is 18 amino acids. TCRdb re-analysed the reads in MiXCR, keeping a single row per CDR3 protein. The sample holds approximately 280,000 distinct CDR3 sequences, around 20% seen once. At least ten counts were recorded for this clonotype. Its antigen is currently unknown. Findings of the study overall: It was HLA-C-restricted CMV-specific TCR beta clonotypes that dominated the response ex vivo. Of the TCR beta families, the public ones yielded a cumulative frequency that identified carriers of CMV plus the relevant HLA.

The chain has TRBV7-2 and TRBJ2-3, with TRBD2 identical over 7 bases. This specimen consisted of cultured PBMCs, obtained from culture after CMV antigen stimulation. The TCR comes from a human donor in good health (CMV status not recorded). Some clones in this sample may be carry-over from other donors' samples. The CDR3 coding sequence is TGTGCCAGCAGCTTAGCGTATTTCAGGCGGGAGTCCTCAGATACGCAGTATTTT. Protein: CASSLAYFRRESSDTQYF.